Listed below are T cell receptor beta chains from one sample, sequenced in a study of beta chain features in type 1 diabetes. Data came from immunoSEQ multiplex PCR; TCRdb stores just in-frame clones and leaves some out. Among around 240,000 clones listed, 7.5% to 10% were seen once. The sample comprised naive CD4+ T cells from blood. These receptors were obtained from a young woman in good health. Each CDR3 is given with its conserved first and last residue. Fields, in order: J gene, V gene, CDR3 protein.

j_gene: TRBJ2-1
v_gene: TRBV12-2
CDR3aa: CARAYGSDTGRDNEQFF

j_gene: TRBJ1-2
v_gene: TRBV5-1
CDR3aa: CASSLNRDGYTF

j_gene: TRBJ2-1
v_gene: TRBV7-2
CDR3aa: CASSLAGTEAYNEQFF

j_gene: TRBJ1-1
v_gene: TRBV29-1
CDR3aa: CSVMGQWLGEAFF

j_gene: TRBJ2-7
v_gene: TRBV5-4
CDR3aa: CASSLQGPRFYEQYF

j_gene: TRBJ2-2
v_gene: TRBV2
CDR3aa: CASSEAGLAGNTGELFF

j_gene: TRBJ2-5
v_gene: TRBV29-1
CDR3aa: CSLKQGGETQYF

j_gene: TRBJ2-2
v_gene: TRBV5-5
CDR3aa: CASSLTGSAGELFF

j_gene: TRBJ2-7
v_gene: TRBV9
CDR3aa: CASSVGHGNSYEQYF

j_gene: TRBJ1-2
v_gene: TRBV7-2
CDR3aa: CASSFNRGAGGYTF

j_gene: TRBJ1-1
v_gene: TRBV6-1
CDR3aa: CASCLGQANTEAFF

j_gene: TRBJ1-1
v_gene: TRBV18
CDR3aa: CASSPDMGGTEAFF

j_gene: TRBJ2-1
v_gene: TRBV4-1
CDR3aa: CASSQDLAGVRREQFF

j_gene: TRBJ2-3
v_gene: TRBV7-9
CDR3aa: CASSLAELGDTQYF

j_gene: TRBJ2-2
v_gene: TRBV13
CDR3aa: CASGRRYRRLNTGELFF

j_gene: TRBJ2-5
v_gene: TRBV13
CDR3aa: CASSFGQGQETQYF

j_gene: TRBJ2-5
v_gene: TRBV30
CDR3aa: CAWMATGTQYF

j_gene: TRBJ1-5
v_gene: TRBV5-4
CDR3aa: CASSPGQGGQPQHF

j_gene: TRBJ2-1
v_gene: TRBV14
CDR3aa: CASSQQIGGLRNEQFF

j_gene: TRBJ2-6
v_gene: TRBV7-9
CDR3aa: CASSRGTGGGSGANVLTF

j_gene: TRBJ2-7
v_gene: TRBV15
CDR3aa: CASSSRRQETYEQYF

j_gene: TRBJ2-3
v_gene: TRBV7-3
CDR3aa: CASAYRGVPQDTQYF

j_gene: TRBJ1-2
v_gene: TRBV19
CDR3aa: CASIRPGQYGYTF

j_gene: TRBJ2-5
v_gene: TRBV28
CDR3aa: CASSLRGRQETQYF

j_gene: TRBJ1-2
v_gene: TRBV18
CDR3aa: CASSPLSPPANYGYTF

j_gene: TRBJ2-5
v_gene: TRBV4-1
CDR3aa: CASSQGQAVQETQYF

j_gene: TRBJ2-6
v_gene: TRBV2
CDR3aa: CASSEEQTSGSRANVLTF

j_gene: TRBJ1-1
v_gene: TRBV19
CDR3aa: CASEGRLNTEAFF

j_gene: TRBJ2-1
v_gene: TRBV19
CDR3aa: CASSIRTSGRENEQFF

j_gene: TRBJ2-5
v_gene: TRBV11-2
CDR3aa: CASSSGGVLETQYF

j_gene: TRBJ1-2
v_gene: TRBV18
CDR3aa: CASSPLDSYGYTF

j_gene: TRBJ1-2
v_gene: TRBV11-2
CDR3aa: CASSLGQGNGYTF

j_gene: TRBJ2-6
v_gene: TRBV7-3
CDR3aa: CASSPFGQGANVLTF

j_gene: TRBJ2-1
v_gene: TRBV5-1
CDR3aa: CASSRGSDNEQFF

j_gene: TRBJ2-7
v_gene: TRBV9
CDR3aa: CASSPGRNEQYF

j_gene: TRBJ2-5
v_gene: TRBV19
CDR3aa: CASSLRTGSRGETQYF